Presented here are 23 T cell receptor beta chains from one specimen sequenced in a study of T cell repertoires in cytomegalovirus infection. TCRdb reanalysed the reads using MiXCR and keeps one entry per CDR3 protein. The table records about 190,000 distinct CDR3 sequences, under 30% of them present only once. Material for sequencing was PBMCs. The receptors come from a human donor in good health (CMV status not recorded). Some clones in this sample may be carry-over from other donors' samples.

The table lists this clonotype with a few counts. This rearrangement joins TRBV5-4 to TRBJ2-5; 8 bases are shared with TRBD1. The germline V gene encodes CDR1 SGHNT and CDR2 YYREEE (reference sequence). V was pared by 3 bases and J by 4 bases, with 14 bases of the junction left unmatched. This CDR3 is 17 amino acids long. CDR3 DNA: TGTGCCAGCAGCTCGGGACAGGCGCGGACTGCGGGAGAGACCCAGTACTTC. It translates to CASSSGQARTAGETQYF.

A few counts support this clonotype. The chain has TRBV19 and TRBJ2-5; D call uncertain. The V and J ends lost 6 bases and 2 bases respectively, with 10 bases between them. CDR1 is LNHDA, CDR2 SQIVND, per germline (reference sequence). The CDR3 totals 13 residues. DNA for the CDR3: TGTGCCAGTAGCGATGCAAATCAAGAGACCCAGTACTTC. This codes for CASSDANQETQYF.

The rearrangement joins TRBV24-1 to TRBJ2-1; 9 bases align to TRBD1. CDR1 is KGHDR and CDR2 is SFDVKD in the germline V gene. The CDR3 sequence is 15 residues long. V was pared by 2 bases and J by 7 bases, with 5 bases of the junction left unmatched. The DNA for the CDR3 is TGTGCCACCAGTGATTCATTAGACAGGGGGAATGAGCAGTTCTTC. The encoded protein is CATSDSLDRGNEQFF.

This clonotype was counted at least ten times. The CDR3 loop is CASSLSGSRTDTQYF. Here the CDR3 DNA reads TGTGCCAGCAGCTTATCGGGCAGTCGTACAGATACGCAGTATTTT. V usage is TRBV7-2 and J usage is TRBJ2-3; D gene uncertain. Germline CDR1 and CDR2: SGHTA and FQGNSA. V lost 2 bases to trimming and J lost 3 bases, with 12 bases between them. The CDR3 length is 15 residues.

This clonotype is a singleton in its sample. This chain uses TRBV19 with TRBJ1-1; TRBD1 aligns across 7 bases. Germline CDR1 reads LNHDA; CDR2 reads SQIVND (reference sequence). CDR3 length: 13 residues. Germline trimming cut 6 bases from V and 5 bases from J; bases unmatched to any gene: 6. The CDR3, as DNA: TGTGCCAGTAGCGACGACAGGGAAACTGAAGCTTTCTTT. Translated, it gives CASSDDRETEAFF.

This clonotype has more than one count but fewer than ten. The V gene is TRBV7-2, the J gene TRBJ1-5, with no clear D. CDR1 is SGHTA, CDR2 FQGNSA, per germline. CDR3 size: 15 residues. Trimming pared 5 bases from V and 7 bases from J, leaving 18 bases between. CDR3 protein: CASSLMRRPPQPQHF. CDR3 DNA: TGTGCCAGCAGCCTAATGCGCAGGCCCCCCCAGCCCCAGCATTTT.

This clonotype was detected only a few times. The chain links TRBV7-3 to TRBJ2-3; the match to TRBD2 covers 12 bases. Germline trimming cut 6 bases from V and 3 bases from J; bases unmatched to any gene: 1. Germline V gene lookup returns CDR1 SGHTA and CDR2 FQGTGA. The CDR3 runs 14 residues. The CDR3 region has the DNA TGTGCCAGCAGTACTAGCGGGGGGACAGATACGCAGTATTTT. It codes for CASSTSGGTDTQYF.

There are a few counts of this clonotype. The V gene is TRBV28, the J gene TRBJ2-1, with D possibly being TRBD2 (5 bases). V was cut by 3 bases and J by 0 bases, with 9 bases left in between. Germline values: CDR1 MDHEN, CDR2 SYDVKM. CDR3 length: 15 amino acids. In nucleotides, the CDR3 is TGTGCCAGCAGTTTGATGGGGAGCTCCTACAATGAGCAGTTCTTC. Its protein product is CASSLMGSSYNEQFF. Drawing the rest from reference TRBV28 and TRBJ2-1, the complete variable domain is DVKVTQSSRYLVKRTGEKVFLECVQDMDHENMFWYRQDPGLGLRLIYFSYDVKMKEKGDIPEGYSVSREKKERFSLILESASTNQTSMYLCASSLMGSSYNEQFFGPGTRLTVL.

This clonotype was seen repeatedly, ten times or more. V gene TRBV7-6 combines with J gene TRBJ2-3; 11 bases fit TRBD2. Germline V gene lookup returns CDR1 SGHVS and CDR2 FNYEAQ. CDR3 length: 16 amino acids. V lost 2 bases, J lost 0 bases, and 1 base stayed unmatched. The CDR3 here is CASSLRTSGSTDTQYF. The CDR3 DNA reads as TGTGCCAGCAGCTTACGGACTAGCGGGAGCACAGATACGCAGTATTTT.

This rearrangement joins TRBV30 to TRBJ1-1; 7 bases align to TRBD1. J gave up 5 bases and V 5 bases, and 2 bases lay outside the gene matches. CDR1 GTSNPN and CDR2 SVGIG come from the germline V gene (reference sequence). The CDR3 length is 11 residues. CDR3 sequence: CAWSRGTEAFF. For the CDR3, the DNA is TGTGCCTGGTCCAGGGGGACTGAAGCTTTCTTT.

This clonotype was observed a handful of times. V gene TRBV12-3 or TRBV12-4 combines with J gene TRBJ2-6, with D unresolved. V was cut by 7 bases and J by 0 bases, with 7 bases left in between. This CDR3 spans 14 amino acids. CDR3 residues: CASIENSGANVLTF. The CDR3 nucleotides read TGTGCCAGCATTGAGAACTCTGGGGCCAACGTCCTGACTTTC.

This clonotype showed up many times. The V and J genes are TRBV7-2 and TRBJ2-5; D could derive from TRBD1 or TRBD2 (5 bases each). This CDR3 region has 14 residues. V lost 4 bases to trimming and J lost 4 bases, with 13 bases between them. From germline, CDR1 is SGHTA and CDR2 FQGNSA. The CDR3 nucleotides are TGTGCCAGCAGCTCCGACGGGGCAGGAGAGACCCAGTACTTC. It codes for CASSSDGAGETQYF.

The chain links TRBV5-1 to TRBJ1-1; a weak D match, TRBD1 (5 bases). Germline V gene lookup returns CDR1 SGHRS and CDR2 YFSETQ. This CDR3 spans 14 amino acids. The V end was cut by 1 base, the J end by 9 bases, with 16 bases between. This chain's CDR3 is CASSLTGTREKAFF. The DNA of the CDR3 is TGCGCCAGCAGCTTGACGGGGACCCGGGAAAAAGCTTTCTTT.

The chain recombines TRBV4-1 with TRBJ1-2; D is ambiguous. The V gene lost 0 bases and the J gene lost 2 bases, with 10 bases spanning the gap. This CDR3 is 15 amino acids long. Germline V gene lookup returns CDR1 MGHRA and CDR2 YSYEKL. The CDR3 spells CASSQDPPVNYGYTF. The CDR3 nucleotides are TGCGCCAGCAGCCAAGATCCCCCGGTCAACTATGGCTACACCTTC.

The V gene is TRBV5-4, the J gene TRBJ2-7, with 8 bases lining up with TRBD1. The CDR3 length is 14 residues. The V gene's germline CDR1 is SGHNT and CDR2 YYREEE (reference sequence). V was pared by 4 bases and J by 7 bases, with 10 bases of the junction left unmatched. The CDR3 nucleotides read TGTGCCAGCAGCCCTCCGGGACAGGCGCGGGAGCAGTACTTC. It codes for CASSPPGQAREQYF.

This clonotype was seen a handful of times. The V and J genes are TRBV11-2 and TRBJ2-2; TRBD2 aligns across 8 bases. The CDR3 is 18 residues long. The germline CDR1 and CDR2 sequences are SGHAT and FQNNGV. Losses at the gene ends were 3 bases for V and 5 bases for J; bases not matched to a gene: 14. CDR3 protein: CASSLGAGEKRWTGELFF. Written as DNA, the CDR3 is TGTGCCAGCAGCTTGGGAGCGGGGGAGAAACGTTGGACCGGGGAGCTGTTTTTT.

This clonotype occurred a few times. The chain is built from TRBV6-2 or TRBV6-3 and TRBJ1-5, with TRBD1 matching over 10 bases. CDR1 MNHEY and CDR2 SVGEGT come from the germline V gene. J lost 2 bases, V lost 6 bases, and 4 bases had no gene match. This CDR3 is 15 amino acids long. The CDR3 DNA reads as TGTGCCAGCAGGACCGGGACAGGGGGCAATCAGCCCCAGCATTTT. This codes for CASRTGTGGNQPQHF.

V and J are TRBV2 and TRBJ2-5; possibly TRBD1 for D (5 bases). The ends were cut back, 3 bases at V and 4 bases at J, with 12 bases in the middle. Looked up from germline, CDR1 is SNHLY and CDR2 is FYNNEI. CDR3 length: 14 residues. DNA of the CDR3: TGTGCCAGCAGTGATTTCGGGCAGGGAGAGACCCAGTACTTC. It codes for CASSDFGQGETQYF.

This chain joins TRBV7-6 and TRBJ2-5, with 8 bases that match TRBD2. The V and J ends lost 5 bases and 4 bases, in that order; junction bases with no gene match: 12. The CDR3 is 16 amino acids. Germline CDR1 is SGHVS and CDR2 is FNYEAQ. The CDR3 DNA is TGTGCCAGCAGCCCACTTCCCGGACTAGCTCGAGAGACCCAGTACTTC. This sequence encodes CASSPLPGLARETQYF.

V is TRBV7-9 and J is TRBJ2-1, with D tentatively TRBD2 (6 bases). Germline loops: CDR1 SEHNR, CDR2 FQNEAQ (reference sequence). CDR3 length: 15 residues. The V and J ends lost 5 bases and 0 bases respectively, with 11 bases between them. CDR3 in amino acids: CASSPLAFSYNEQFF. The CDR3 DNA sequence: TGTGCCAGCAGCCCTCTAGCGTTCTCCTACAATGAGCAGTTCTTC. Filled out from reference TRBV7-9 and TRBJ2-1, the complete variable domain reads DTGVSQNPRHKITKRGQNVTFRCDPISEHNRLYWYRQTLGQGPEFLTYFQNEAQLEKSRLLSDRFSAERPKGSFSTLEIQRTEQGDSAMYLCASSPLAFSYNEQFFGPGTRLTVL.

This chain joins TRBV3-1 and TRBJ2-5; TRBD2 aligns across 7 bases. Trimming at V came to 0 bases and at J to 3 bases, leaving 13 bases not matched to a gene. This CDR3 has 18 residues. Germline V gives CDR1 LGHDT, CDR2 YNNKEL (reference sequence). The CDR3 sequence is CASSQERAGRGFEETQYF. DNA for the CDR3: TGTGCCAGCAGCCAAGAAAGAGCGGGGAGGGGATTCGAAGAGACCCAGTACTTC.

A word on this clonotype: A read error may explain this, as a much larger clone is one base away. The DNA of the CDR3 is TGTGCCAGCAGTCCCCACGGGTCGGATGGGGATGAAGCTTTCTTT. Protein product: CASSPHGSDGDEAFF. This chain uses TRBV28 with TRBJ1-1, with D unresolved. The V gene lost 5 bases and the J gene lost 7 bases, with 20 bases spanning the gap. This CDR3 has 15 amino acids. CDR1 is MDHEN, CDR2 SYDVKM, per germline.

Only one count was recorded for this clonotype. One end of the junction does not line up with germline, which may come from a read error. The genes are TRBV7-2 and TRBJ2-7; possible D gene TRBD1, 6 bases. From germline, CDR1 is SGHTA and CDR2 FQGNSA. CDR3 length equals 14 residues. This chain's CDR3 is CSSSLGQPDYEQYF. As DNA, the CDR3 is TGTTCCAGCAGCTTAGGACAGCCAGACTACGAGCAGTACTTC.